This T cell receptor (beta chain) was profiled in a study of blood T cell repertoires in COVID-19. Study background: The United States, Italy and Spain supplied acute and convalescent COVID-19 samples. T cells, B-cell-depleted T cells, or PBMCs provided the cDNA or gDNA that served as material.

Per the original methods: Amplified reference gene primers provided the basis for estimating nucleated cell counts. The method was immunoSEQ multiplex PCR; TCRdb's version includes in-frame clones alone and lacks a portion of them. V and J calls plus clone size are reproduced from that table; the DNA served to infer D and trimming. The data contain fewer than 45,000 clones, roughly four fifths of them singletons. Trimming removed 4 bases at V and 2 bases at J, with 8 bases between. Germline-derived CDR1 and CDR2 are KGHSY and FQNENV. The length of the CDR3 is 13 residues. The gene calls are TRBV16 and TRBJ1-2, with D perhaps TRBD1 (5 bases). Sequencing was carried out using peripheral blood. The origin of this receptor is a man aged 35 to 55 with active or convalescent COVID-19. The CDR3 region is CASSPQGNYGYTF. CDR3 nucleotides: TGTGCCAGCAGCCCCCAGGGAAACTATGGCTACACCTTC.